The 32 T cell receptor beta chains in this list originate from one sample, sequenced in a study of T cell responses to AZD1222 COVID-19 vaccine. Profiled with immunoSEQ multiplex PCR; TCRdb holds only in-frame clones, not every one. The sample has approximately 100,000 clones, 85% to 95% seen once. The material was peripheral blood, obtained on day 0 of AZD1222 vaccination. The receptors originated from an adult in good health.

The gene calls are TRBV4-1 and TRBJ2-3; TRBD2 matches at 8 bases. In germline, CDR1 is MGHRA, CDR2 YSYEKL. This CDR3 comprises 14 residues. V trimming: 0 bases; J trimming: 7 bases; junction bases outside the gene matches: 3. The CDR3 reads CASSQDGTSNTQYF. CDR3 sequence (DNA): TGCGCCAGCAGCCAAGATGGGACTAGTAATACGCAGTATTTT.

This sequence joins TRBV15 and TRBJ1-5, with D tentatively TRBD1 (5 bases). This CDR3 is built from 13 residues. From germline, CDR1 is LNHNV and CDR2 YYDKDF (reference sequence). Trimming pared 0 bases from V and 9 bases from J, leaving 9 bases between. CDR3 sequence: CATSRDPGVPQHF. CDR3 bases: TGTGCCACCAGCAGAGATCCGGGGGTGCCCCAGCATTTT.

The chain links TRBV19 to TRBJ1-5, with D unclear. V shed 9 bases and J shed 5 bases, with 11 bases lying between them. The CDR3 has 12 amino acids. Germline V gene lookup returns CDR1 LNHDA and CDR2 SQIVND (reference sequence). The CDR3 loop is CARTKVDQPQHF. As DNA, the CDR3 is TGTGCCAGAACAAAGGTGGATCAGCCCCAGCATTTT.

This chain links TRBV9 with TRBJ1-5; D possibly corresponds to TRBD1 (5 bases). V was clipped by 3 bases and J by 6 bases, with 16 bases between them. The CDR3 contains 15 residues. From germline, CDR1 is SGDLS and CDR2 YYNGEE. This CDR3 reads CASSAGGTISQPQHF. The CDR3 region has the DNA TGTGCCAGCAGCGCGGGAGGGACCATTTCTCAGCCCCAGCATTTT.

The chain has TRBV5-6 and TRBJ2-7; maybe TRBD2 (7 bases). Germline CDR1 is SGHDT and CDR2 is YYEEEE. The V gene lost 4 bases and the J gene lost 5 bases, with 16 bases spanning the gap. The CDR3 length is 14 residues. Here the CDR3 DNA reads TGTGCCAGCAGCCAGAGGGAGGGGGACCACGAGCAGTACTTC. Protein sequence: CASSQREGDHEQYF.

The chain recombines TRBV5-5 with TRBJ1-5; D is undetermined. Trimming stripped 4 bases from V and 6 bases from J, with 11 bases between. This CDR3 is built from 13 residues. CDR1 is SGHKS and CDR2 is YYEKEE in the germline V gene (reference sequence). CDR3 DNA: TGTGCCAGCAGCGAGGACTGGGTTCAGCCCCAGCATTTT. The encoded protein is CASSEDWVQPQHF.

CDR3 sequence (DNA): TGTGCCAGCAGCCATGGGACAGTCCTCTATGGCTACACCTTC. Amino acid sequence: CASSHGTVLYGYTF. The rearrangement uses TRBV11-2 and TRBJ1-2, with TRBD1 matching 7 bases. This CDR3 region has 14 residues. The V segment lost 5 bases and the J segment 4 bases; nucleotides outside the gene matches: 7. In germline, CDR1 is SGHAT, CDR2 FQNNGV.

This chain joins TRBV7-6 and TRBJ2-7; D unresolved. This CDR3 is 11 amino acids long. Germline CDR1 and CDR2: SGHVS and FNYEAQ. Trimming shortened V by 5 bases and J by 2 bases, and 4 bases separated the two germline ends. The CDR3 sequence: CASSDAYEQYF. The CDR3 region has the DNA TGTGCCAGCAGCGACGCCTACGAGCAGTACTTC.

V gene TRBV2 combines with J gene TRBJ2-7; 11 bases map to TRBD2. The CDR3 totals 16 residues. V trimming: 7 bases; J trimming: 6 bases; junction bases outside the gene matches: 14. Per the germline V gene, CDR1 is SNHLY and CDR2 is FYNNEI. CDR3 coding DNA: TGTGCCAGCAAGGTTGGTCTAGCGGGAGGCCGGGGCGAGCAGTACTTC. Amino acids: CASKVGLAGGRGEQYF.

The V call is TRBV30, the J call TRBJ2-1; the D is unclear. The germline V gene has CDR1 GTSNPN and CDR2 SVGIG (reference sequence). CDR3 length equals 11 residues. CDR3: CGLTSYNEQFF. CDR3 DNA: TGTGGACTGACCTCCTACAATGAGCAGTTCTTC.

V is TRBV11-2 and J is TRBJ1-3; no clear D gene. Germline V lookup: CDR1 SGHAT, CDR2 FQNNGV. This CDR3 spans 14 amino acids. With 3 bases removed from V and 0 bases from J, the gap between germline ends came to 6 bases. The CDR3 DNA follows: TGTGCCAGCAGCTTCTCAGCCTCTGGAAACACCATATATTTT. Translating it yields CASSFSASGNTIYF.

This chain links TRBV7-2 with TRBJ2-3; D unclear. Germline CDR1 SGHTA, CDR2 FQGNSA. The CDR3 runs 14 residues. Trimming shortened V by 2 bases and J by 2 bases, and 8 bases separated the two germline ends. Here the CDR3 DNA reads TGTGCCAGCAGCTTACAAGGCAACACAGATACGCAGTATTTT. Its translation is CASSLQGNTDTQYF.

The rearrangement links TRBV4-1 to TRBJ1-2; D ambiguous. CDR3 length: 11 residues. Germline-derived CDR1 and CDR2 are MGHRA and YSYEKL. V was cut by 8 bases and J by 7 bases, with 11 bases left in between. CDR3 nucleotide sequence: TGCGCCAGCCCCCGGTTAGGTGGCTACACCTTC. Protein: CASPRLGGYTF.

This clone appeared once. The chain is built from TRBV29-1 and TRBJ1-2; D not certain. Trimming stripped 4 bases from V and 4 bases from J, with 10 bases between. This CDR3 comprises 12 residues. Germline V CDR1 and CDR2: SQVTM, ANQGSEA. In DNA, the CDR3 is TGCAGCGTTGCCCACCTTATCTATGGCTACACCTTC. This gives the protein CSVAHLIYGYTF.

The chain couples TRBV14 to TRBJ1-3; D remains unclear. Germline values: CDR1 SGHDN, CDR2 FVKESK. V shed 0 bases and J shed 3 bases, with 6 bases lying between them. The CDR3 sequence is 14 residues long. The CDR3 spells CASSQDLGGNTIYF. CDR3 bases: TGTGCCAGCAGCCAAGATCTGGGTGGAAACACCATATATTTT.

V gene TRBV5-5 combines with J gene TRBJ1-2, with D unclear. The length of the CDR3 is 15 residues. Germline assignment: CDR1 SGHKS and CDR2 YYEKEE (reference sequence). V was shortened by 1 base and J by 7 bases, with 17 bases between the two germline ends. In nucleotides, the CDR3 is TGTGCCAGCAGCTTGCCCCGACCTGATTATGGTGGCTACACCTTC. Translation: CASSLPRPDYGGYTF.

J is TRBJ2-7 and V is TRBV6-5; D possibly corresponds to TRBD1 (6 bases). Trimming shortened V by 8 bases and J by 1 base, and 15 bases separated the two germline ends. Per germline, CDR1 MNHEY and CDR2 SVGAGI. There are 14 residues in the CDR3. The CDR3 loop reads CASSRAGDSYEQYF. The CDR3 DNA reads TGTGCCAGCTCCAGGGCAGGGGATTCCTACGAGCAGTACTTC.

CDR3 nucleotides: TGTGCCAGCAGCTGGAACAACATCGCTCGTGGCTACACCTTC. It codes for CASSWNNIARGYTF. This chain uses TRBV11-2 with TRBJ1-2; no firm D call. The V and J ends lost 4 bases and 7 bases respectively, with 16 bases between them. This CDR3 region has 14 residues. CDR1 SGHAT and CDR2 FQNNGV come from the germline V gene.

The chain uses TRBV24-1 and TRBJ2-7, with a weak D call TRBD2 (6 bases). Looked up from germline, CDR1 is KGHDR and CDR2 is SFDVKD. The CDR3 has 15 amino acids. V lost 4 bases to trimming and J lost 0 bases, with 12 bases between them. The CDR3 protein is CATSDGGGSSYEQYF. The CDR3 DNA reads TGTGCCACCAGTGACGGTGGGGGGAGCTCCTACGAGCAGTACTTC.

The chain has TRBV6-5 and TRBJ1-6; 9 bases fit TRBD1. V shed 6 bases and J 6 bases; nucleotides not matched to a gene: 6. Germline lookup yields CDR1 MNHEY and CDR2 SVGAGI. There are 15 residues in the CDR3. This CDR3 is CASRIQGASNSPLHF. In DNA, the CDR3 is TGTGCCAGCAGAATACAGGGGGCCTCTAATTCACCCCTCCACTTT.

A single count supports this clone. J is TRBJ1-4 and V is TRBV30; D perhaps matches TRBD1 (6 bases). Trimming took 3 bases from V and 3 from J, leaving 11 bases between them. This CDR3 spans 14 amino acids. Germline-derived CDR1 and CDR2 are GTSNPN and SVGIG (reference sequence). This chain's CDR3 is CAWRQQGSNEKLFF. The CDR3, as DNA: TGTGCCTGGAGACAACAGGGTTCTAATGAAAAACTGTTTTTT.

The J gene is TRBJ1-2, the V gene TRBV5-1, with D maybe TRBD1 (6 bases). Germline V gives CDR1 SGHRS, CDR2 YFSETQ. Trimming pared 0 bases from V and 3 bases from J, leaving 6 bases between. The length of the CDR3 is 13 residues. The chain's CDR3 is CASSLGTDYGYTF. CDR3 sequence (DNA): TGCGCCAGCAGCTTGGGGACAGACTATGGCTACACCTTC. Full variable domain (remainder filled in from reference TRBV5-1 and TRBJ1-2): KAGVTQTPRYLIKTRGQQVTLSCSPISGHRSVSWYQQTPGQGLQFLFEYFSETQRNKGNFPGRFSGRQFSNSRSEMNVSTLELGDSALYLCASSLGTDYGYTFGSGTRLTVV.

The chain combines TRBV19 with TRBJ2-1, with TRBD1 matching 7 bases. This CDR3 spans 12 amino acids. Germline-derived CDR1 and CDR2 are LNHDA and SQIVND (reference sequence). V lost 4 bases, J lost 12 bases, and 6 bases stayed unmatched. The CDR3 region is CASSNLQGTQFF. CDR3 DNA: TGTGCCAGTAGTAACCTACAGGGGACGCAGTTCTTC. Full variable domain (rest looked up from reference TRBV19 and TRBJ2-1): DGGITQSPKYLFRKEGQNVTLSCEQNLNHDAMYWYRQDPGQGLRLIYYSQIVNDFQKGDIAEGYSVSREKKESFPLTVTSAQKNPTAFYLCASSNLQGTQFFGPGTRLTVL.

This clone was counted a single time. The DNA of the CDR3 is TGTGCCAGCAGCGGGACAGGGGTAGGCGAGCAGTACTTC. Its protein product is CASSGTGVGEQYF. V usage is TRBV7-9 and J usage is TRBJ2-7, with 10 bases matching TRBD1. The CDR3 sequence is 13 residues long. V lost 5 bases, J lost 6 bases, and 4 bases stayed unmatched. CDR1 is SEHNR, CDR2 FQNEAQ, per germline (reference sequence).

This clone was recorded once. The chain has TRBV11-3 and TRBJ1-3, with D unclear. The length of the CDR3 is 13 residues. CDR1 SGHNT and CDR2 YENEEA come from the germline V gene. The V end lost 2 bases, the J end lost 0 bases, and 2 bases lay between the germline ends. As DNA, the CDR3 is TGTGCCAGCAGCTTACACTCTGGAAACACCATATATTTT. This gives the protein CASSLHSGNTIYF.

The rearrangement uses TRBV30 and TRBJ2-3, with D uncertain. The germline gives CDR1 GTSNPN, CDR2 SVGIG (reference sequence). CDR3 size: 16 residues. Trimming took off 1 base at V and 0 bases at J, with 14 bases between the two ends. Here the CDR3 DNA reads TGTGCCTGGAGTGGAACTACCTTAACTAGCACAGATACGCAGTATTTT. This translates into CAWSGTTLTSTDTQYF.

The gene calls are TRBV2 and TRBJ1-1; maybe TRBD1 (5 bases). Germline V gives CDR1 SNHLY, CDR2 FYNNEI. V lost 8 bases, J lost 2 bases, and 9 bases lay in between. CDR3 size: 12 residues. This chain's CDR3 is CASGRDNTEAFF. The CDR3 coding sequence is TGTGCCAGCGGTAGGGACAACACTGAAGCTTTCTTT.

This chain connects TRBV6-5 to TRBJ2-7; TRBD2 matches 7 bases. The CDR3 contains 14 residues. The germline V gene has CDR1 MNHEY and CDR2 SVGAGI. The junction had 4 bases not matched to a gene; V was cut back by 1 base and J by 4 bases. The CDR3: CASSYFGEGYEQYF. The CDR3 nucleotides read TGTGCCAGCAGTTACTTCGGGGAGGGTTACGAGCAGTACTTC.

This chain joins TRBV6-2 or TRBV6-3 and TRBJ2-7; weak D call: TRBD2 (5 bases). Germline-derived CDR1 and CDR2 are MNHEY and SVGEGT. The CDR3 runs to 14 residues. V lost 6 bases, J lost 2 bases, and 14 bases lay in between. This chain's CDR3 is CASSLARGTYEQYF. CDR3 nucleotides: TGTGCCAGCAGCTTAGCGCGAGGGACCTACGAGCAGTACTTC.

J is TRBJ2-2 and V is TRBV4-2, with a possible D match to TRBD2 (6 bases). Trimming took off 0 bases at V and 4 bases at J, with 15 bases between the two ends. Looked up from germline, CDR1 is LGHNA and CDR2 is YNFKEQ. This CDR3 has 17 amino acids. This chain's CDR3 is CASSQDRGGTVTGELFF. CDR3 in DNA: TGTGCCAGCAGCCAAGATCGAGGAGGGACGGTCACCGGGGAGCTGTTTTTT.

CDR3 sequence: CASSAKARAFF. Here the CDR3 DNA reads TGTGCCAGCAGTGCCAAAGCCCGAGCTTTCTTT. The chain employs TRBV2 and TRBJ1-1; unclear D gene. The V end was cut by 4 bases, the J end by 10 bases, with 10 bases between. The CDR3 consists of 11 residues. Germline V CDR1 and CDR2: SNHLY, FYNNEI.

The count of this clone is one. The chain couples TRBV11-3 to TRBJ2-2; possibly TRBD2 for D (6 bases). V was pared by 2 bases and J by 3 bases, with 13 bases between. The CDR3 runs to 16 residues. CDR1 and CDR2 (germline): SGHNT, YENEEA. The CDR3 loop reads CASSLNAGTYTGELFF. DNA for the CDR3: TGTGCCAGCAGCTTAAACGCGGGGACCTACACCGGGGAGCTGTTTTTT.